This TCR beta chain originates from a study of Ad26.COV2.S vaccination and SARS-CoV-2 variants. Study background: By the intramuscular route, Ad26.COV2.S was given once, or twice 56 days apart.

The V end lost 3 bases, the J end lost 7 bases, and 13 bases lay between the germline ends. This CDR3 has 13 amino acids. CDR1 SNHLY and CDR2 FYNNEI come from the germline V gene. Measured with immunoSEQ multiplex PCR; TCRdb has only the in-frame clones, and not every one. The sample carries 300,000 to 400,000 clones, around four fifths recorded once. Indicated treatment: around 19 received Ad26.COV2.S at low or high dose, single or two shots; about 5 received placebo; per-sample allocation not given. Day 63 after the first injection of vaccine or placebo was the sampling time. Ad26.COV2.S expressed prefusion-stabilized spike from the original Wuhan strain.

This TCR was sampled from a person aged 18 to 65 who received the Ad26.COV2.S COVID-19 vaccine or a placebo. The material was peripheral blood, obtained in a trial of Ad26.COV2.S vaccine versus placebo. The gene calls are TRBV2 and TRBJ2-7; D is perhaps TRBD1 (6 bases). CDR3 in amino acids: CASSDDAGTEQYF. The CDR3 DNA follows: TGTGCCAGCAGTGATGACGCCGGGACAGAGCAGTACTTC.